The 2 T cell receptor beta chains listed next were all sequenced from one sample in a study of cytomegalovirus exposure and HLA in healthy donors. Using immunoSEQ multiplex PCR, the repertoire was profiled, and TCRdb retains in-frame clones only, with some absent. The sample carries over 200,000 clones, around 90% recorded once. Sequenced: PBMCs. These receptors came from a woman between 18 and 30 years old in good health and CMV-seronegative.

This chain joins TRBV28 and TRBJ1-2; D perhaps matches TRBD1 (6 bases). The CDR3 is made up of 15 amino acids. Trimming took off 0 bases at V and 4 bases at J, with 12 bases between the two ends. Germline CDR1 reads MDHEN; CDR2 reads SYDVKM. Here the CDR3 DNA reads TGTGCCAGCAGTTTATGGCAGGGGCCTACCTATGGCTACACCTTC. Amino acids: CASSLWQGPTYGYTF.

The chain joins TRBV2 to TRBJ2-7, with TRBD2 identical over 8 bases. The V gene's germline CDR1 is SNHLY and CDR2 FYNNEI. Trimming at V came to 0 bases and at J to 0 bases, leaving 7 bases not matched to a gene. CDR3 length equals 17 residues. Here the CDR3 DNA reads TGTGCCAGCAGTGAAGCGCTGGGGCGGGGGGACTCCTACGAGCAGTACTTC. This translates into CASSEALGRGDSYEQYF.